The rows below give T cell receptor beta chains drawn from one sample of a study of blood T cell repertoires in COVID-19. TCRdb keeps only in-frame clones here, not all; method: immunoSEQ multiplex PCR. Of over 60,000 clones listed, approximately 80% are singletons. Material: peripheral blood. These receptors originate from a man in his forties or fifties with COVID-19, enrolled during active disease. Both conserved end residues are part of each CDR3.

>TRBJ2-1|TRBV11-3
CASSLRSGGSLGEQFF
>TRBJ1-1|TRBV5-1
CASSLQTGVRNTEAFF
>TRBJ2-5|TRBV5-1
CASSSPGQAVETQYF
>TRBJ1-5|TRBV6-5
CASSYSRTAHQPQHF
>TRBJ2-2|TRBV7-3
CASSPAGQDTGELFF
>TRBJ2-3|TRBV2
CASRREDYTQYF
>TRBJ2-2|TRBV10-3
CATRLAANTGELFF
>TRBJ1-2|TRBV6-5
CASSYGAYDGYTF
>TRBJ2-3|TRBV7-9
CASSFSGGALGTDTQYF
>TRBJ1-1|TRBV7-2
CASSLILTGNTEAFF
>TRBJ1-1|TRBV11-2
CASSMTANTEAFF
>TRBJ1-5|TRBV6-5
CASSTGVRREQPQHF
>TRBJ2-1|TRBV7-2
CASSTFSGGENEQFF
>TRBJ2-5|TRBV10-3
CAISEPGLRVRETQYF
>TRBJ2-5|TRBV6-2/TRBV6-3
CASSYDGRQETQYF
>TRBJ1-5|TRBV18
CASSNSRGNNQPQHF
>TRBJ2-7|TRBV13
CASSLRGEQYF
>TRBJ1-2|TRBV3-1/TRBV3-2
CASSLQGNGYTF
>TRBJ1-1|TRBV6-4
CASSDSWGQGEAFF
>TRBJ2-2|TRBV11-2
CASSLFTGNTGELFF
>TRBJ2-1|TRBV30
CAWTSGGDYNEQFF
>TRBJ2-1|TRBV9
CASSLREGGAYNEQFF
>TRBJ1-4|TRBV4-2
CASSQTRTATNEKLFF